The 29 T cell receptor beta chains listed next were all sequenced from one sample in a study of T-cell reconstitution after alpha-beta-depleted transplantation in children. Unique molecular identifiers were built into the TCRbeta library. One entry per CDR3 protein, called by TCRdb with MiXCR from the PCR reads. The sample contains 500,000 to 750,000 distinct CDR3 sequences, over 10% of which appear only once. The specimen comprised PBMCs, mostly from graft donor cells, sampled 360 days after TCRalphabeta/CD19-depleted stem cell transplant. The receptors were gathered from a male patient aged 10 to 17 who had a stem cell transplant for acute myeloid leukemia, so the T cells may come from the graft donor.

This clonotype has only a few counts. The rearrangement links TRBV5-1 to TRBJ2-7, with D hard to call. The germline V gene has CDR1 SGHRS and CDR2 YFSETQ. The CDR3 covers 14 residues. V was pared by 4 bases and J by 3 bases, with 14 bases between. CDR3 in amino acids: CASSPYQGFYEQYF. CDR3 nucleotide sequence: TGCGCCAGCAGCCCATACCAAGGGTTCTACGAGCAGTACTTC.

This clonotype was recorded many times. V and J are TRBV7-9 and TRBJ2-6; perhaps TRBD1 as D (6 bases). The V gene lost 5 bases and the J gene lost 0 bases, with 11 bases spanning the gap. This CDR3 is built from 16 residues. The V gene's germline CDR1 is SEHNR and CDR2 FQNEAQ (reference sequence). CDR3 region: CASSPGHPSGANVLTF. CDR3 DNA sequence: TGTGCCAGCAGCCCGGGACACCCCTCTGGGGCCAACGTCCTGACTTTC.

This clonotype came up a few times. This chain uses TRBV11-2 with TRBJ2-3; 10 positions agree with TRBD2. CDR3 length: 16 residues. Per germline, CDR1 SGHAT and CDR2 FQNNGV. V lost 1 base, J lost 4 bases, and 5 bases stayed unmatched. The CDR3 here is CASSLVASGRADTQYF. The CDR3 region has the DNA TGTGCCAGCAGCTTAGTCGCTAGCGGGAGAGCAGATACGCAGTATTTT.

This clonotype was recorded many times. J is TRBJ1-3 and V is TRBV28; D ambiguous. The CDR3 consists of 13 residues. Trimming stripped 4 bases from V and 4 bases from J, with 8 bases between. Germline V gene sequence: CDR1 MDHEN, CDR2 SYDVKM. In DNA, the CDR3 is TGTGCCAGCAGTTCAGTCTCCGGAAACACCATATATTTT. Translated: CASSSVSGNTIYF.

The rearrangement links TRBV7-2 to TRBJ2-2; TRBD1 matches 7 bases. This CDR3 has 16 amino acids. Trimming removed 6 bases from V and 3 bases from J; junction bases left unmatched: 10. The germline V gene has CDR1 SGHTA and CDR2 FQGNSA. The CDR3 region is CASRWNRGRDTGELFF. The CDR3 DNA reads TGTGCCAGCAGGTGGAACAGGGGTCGGGACACCGGGGAGCTGTTTTTT.

V and J are TRBV28 and TRBJ2-3, with 13 bases aligning to TRBD2. This CDR3 contains 17 residues. Germline CDR1 reads MDHEN; CDR2 reads SYDVKM. V lost 4 bases, J lost 6 bases, and 10 bases stayed unmatched. The CDR3, as DNA: TGTGCCAGCAGTTCTGGACTAGCGGGAGAGTCCGTCGATACGCAGTATTTT. Residues: CASSSGLAGESVDTQYF.

This clonotype has more than one count but fewer than ten. The CDR3 DNA sequence: TGTGCCAGCAGTTACGCGAGTCGGGGGAAGCAGTACTTC. Translating it yields CASSYASRGKQYF. The chain couples TRBV6-5 to TRBJ2-7; possible D gene TRBD2, 6 bases. This CDR3 is 13 amino acids long. Looked up from germline, CDR1 is MNHEY and CDR2 is SVGAGI. With 2 bases removed from V and 8 bases from J, the gap between germline ends came to 13 bases.

In its sample, this clonotype was seen a few times. This rearrangement joins TRBV18 to TRBJ2-3, with 9 bases aligning to TRBD2. The CDR3 covers 17 residues. V lost 6 bases and J lost 2; bases outside the gene matches: 12. Germline CDR1 KGHSH, CDR2 LQKENI. Here the CDR3 reads CASSLRLAESLTDTQYF. The CDR3 DNA sequence: TGTGCCAGCTCCCTCCGACTAGCGGAAAGCCTCACAGATACGCAGTATTTT. The whole variable domain, filled in from reference TRBV18 and TRBJ2-3, reads NAGVMQNPRHLVRRRGQEARLRCSPMKGHSHVYWYRQLPEEGLKFMVYLQKENIIDESGMPKERFSAEFPKEGPSILRIQQVVRGDSAAYFCASSLRLAESLTDTQYFGPGTRLTVL.

The sample holds a few counts of this clonotype. For the CDR3, the DNA is TGCGCCAGCAGCGCGAGACTAGTTGTCAATGAGCAGTTCTTC. It specifies CASSARLVVNEQFF. The chain joins TRBV5-1 to TRBJ2-1; D might be TRBD2 (6 bases). The CDR3 has 14 amino acids. V lost 4 bases and J lost 6, with 14 bases in between. Germline loops: CDR1 SGHRS, CDR2 YFSETQ.

This clonotype appeared once. The chain combines TRBV6-2 or TRBV6-3 with TRBJ2-1; D may be TRBD1 (6 bases). Trimming took off 4 bases at V and 5 bases at J, with 24 bases between the two ends. Germline assignment: CDR1 MNHEY and CDR2 SVGEGT. The CDR3 loop spans 18 amino acids. The CDR3 loop reads CASSSLPPGHAQNNEQFF. Here the CDR3 DNA reads TGTGCCAGCAGTTCCCTGCCCCCGGGACACGCCCAGAACAATGAGCAGTTCTTC.

The rearrangement joins TRBV4-3 to TRBJ2-3; 7 nucleotides agree with TRBD2. CDR1 is LGHNA, CDR2 YSLEER, per germline. V lost 0 bases and J lost 1; bases outside the gene matches: 1. CDR3 length: 15 residues. The CDR3 loop reads CASSQDGGGTDTQYF. CDR3 coding DNA: TGCGCCAGCAGCCAAGATGGGGGGGGCACAGATACGCAGTATTTT.

There are many counts of this clonotype. The chain carries TRBV28 and TRBJ2-1; no clear D gene. Germline V gives CDR1 MDHEN, CDR2 SYDVKM. This CDR3 has 14 amino acids. Trimming took off 4 bases at V and 5 bases at J, with 12 bases between the two ends. The CDR3 protein is CASSSPLGNNEQFF. The CDR3 region has the DNA TGTGCCAGCAGTTCCCCACTGGGCAACAATGAGCAGTTCTTC. The variable domain in full, with the rest retrieved from reference TRBV28 and TRBJ2-1, is DVKVTQSSRYLVKRTGEKVFLECVQDMDHENMFWYRQDPGLGLRLIYFSYDVKMKEKGDIPEGYSVSREKKERFSLILESASTNQTSMYLCASSSPLGNNEQFFGPGTRLTVL.

This clonotype has a count of ten or more. The V call is TRBV29-1, the J call TRBJ2-5; D may match TRBD1 or TRBD2 (5 bases each). The CDR3 is made up of 14 amino acids. Germline V gene lookup returns CDR1 SQVTM and CDR2 ANQGSEA. Trimming shortened V by 0 bases and J by 4 bases, and 12 bases separated the two germline ends. CDR3 protein: CSVEDSKGRETQYF. As DNA, the CDR3 is TGCAGCGTTGAAGATTCGAAGGGGAGAGAGACCCAGTACTTC.

The sample holds a few counts of this clonotype. The chain employs TRBV3-1 and TRBJ1-2; D remains ambiguous. Germline CDR1 reads LGHDT; CDR2 reads YNNKEL (reference sequence). There are 13 residues in the CDR3. The ends were cut back, 0 bases at V and 3 bases at J, with 5 bases in the middle. DNA for the CDR3: TGTGCCAGCAGCCAAGAATCAGACTATGGCTACACCTTC. Translation: CASSQESDYGYTF.

This clonotype showed up many times. The rearrangement links TRBV9 to TRBJ1-2; D is ambiguous. The CDR3 extends over 11 amino acids. V was trimmed by 3 bases and J by 7 bases, leaving 7 bases between them. Germline V gene sequence: CDR1 SGDLS, CDR2 YYNGEE. The CDR3 bases are TGTGCCAGCAGCGCAAAAGGTGGCTACACCTTC. Translated, it gives CASSAKGGYTF.

By its share, this clonotype is medium-sized (0.01 to 0.1%). V and J are TRBV29-1 and TRBJ2-4; D may be TRBD2 (7 bases). This CDR3 has 17 residues. The germline V gene encodes CDR1 SQVTM and CDR2 ANQGSEA. The V gene lost 4 bases and the J gene lost 0 bases, with 19 bases spanning the gap. In nucleotides, the CDR3 is TGCAGCGTTGCTGGGGGGGCGCGAATGCTAGCCAAAAACATTCAGTACTTC. As protein: CSVAGGARMLAKNIQYF.

This clonotype was counted many times. The chain joins TRBV5-5 to TRBJ2-1; TRBD2 might be the D (6 bases). CDR3 length: 14 amino acids. V gave up 6 bases and J gave up 2 bases, with 12 bases separating them. The germline CDR1 and CDR2 sequences are SGHKS and YYEKEE (reference sequence). CDR3 amino acids: CASIGTFPYNEQFF. As DNA, the CDR3 is TGTGCCAGCATTGGGACTTTTCCCTACAATGAGCAGTTCTTC. The complete variable domain, with remaining parts taken from reference TRBV5-5 and TRBJ2-1, reads DAGVTQSPTHLIKTRGQQVTLRCSPISGHKSVSWYQQVLGQGPQFIFQYYEKEERGRGNFPDRFSARQFPNYSSELNVNALLLGDSALYLCASIGTFPYNEQFFGPGTRLTVL.

V is TRBV7-2 and J is TRBJ2-3, with D perhaps assigned TRBD1 or TRBD2 (6 bases each). The germline V and J ends were trimmed by 5 bases and 6 bases, with 15 bases remaining between them. There are 14 residues in the CDR3. Germline CDR1 SGHTA, CDR2 FQGNSA. The CDR3 sequence: CASSHLAGGDTQYF. The DNA for the CDR3 is TGTGCCAGCAGCCACCTCGCCGGGGGCGATACGCAGTATTTT.

The chain couples TRBV15 to TRBJ2-1, with TRBD2 matching over 7 bases. With 5 bases clipped from V and 8 bases from J, the junction kept 18 bases outside the gene matches. The CDR3 is made up of 17 amino acids. CDR1 LNHNV and CDR2 YYDKDF come from the germline V gene (reference sequence). The CDR3 DNA sequence: TGTGCCACCAGCCCCCCGCCCTCGCCAGCGGGATACGATGAGCAGTTCTTC. This gives the protein CATSPPPSPAGYDEQFF.

Only a few counts were recorded for this clonotype. This rearrangement joins TRBV7-3 to TRBJ2-2; D gene unclear. CDR3 length: 15 residues. Deletions cut 5 bases from V and 4 bases from J, with 14 bases between. The germline V gene encodes CDR1 SGHTA and CDR2 FQGTGA. Here the CDR3 DNA reads TGTGCCAGCAGCGACGGACCCTGGGGCACCGGGGAGCTGTTTTTT. The encoded protein is CASSDGPWGTGELFF.

CDR3 region: CAWRQGYEAFF. The CDR3 region has the DNA TGTGCCTGGAGACAGGGGTATGAAGCTTTCTTT. V usage is TRBV30 and J usage is TRBJ1-1; 7 bases are a match to TRBD1. V was pared by 3 bases and J by 7 bases, with 2 bases of the junction left unmatched. Germline loops: CDR1 GTSNPN, CDR2 SVGIG (reference sequence). The CDR3 extends over 11 amino acids. The variable domain in full, completed from reference TRBV30 and TRBJ1-1, reads SQTIHQWPATLVQPVGSPLSLECTVEGTSNPNLYWYRQAAGRGLQLLFYSVGIGQISSEVPQNLSASRPQDRQFILSSKKLLLSDSGFYLCAWRQGYEAFFGQGTRLTVV.

The chain recombines TRBV20-1 with TRBJ2-7; TRBD1 agrees at 9 bases. The V and J ends lost 2 bases and 6 bases, in that order; junction bases with no gene match: 14. The germline V gene has CDR1 DFQATT and CDR2 SNEGSKA (reference sequence). The CDR3 is made up of 16 amino acids. Here the CDR3 DNA reads TGCAGTGCTAGATCCGGGACAGGGAGGGCGCTGGGCGAGCAGTACTTC. Its translation is CSARSGTGRALGEQYF.

This sequence joins TRBV20-1 and TRBJ2-3; 11 positions agree with TRBD2. The length of the CDR3 is 15 residues. Germline CDR1 and CDR2: DFQATT and SNEGSKA (reference sequence). With 0 bases clipped from V and 2 bases from J, the junction kept 1 base outside the gene matches. CDR3 amino acids: CSARDSGRVTDTQYF. The CDR3 DNA is TGCAGTGCTAGAGATAGCGGGAGGGTCACAGATACGCAGTATTTT.

The chain uses TRBV28 and TRBJ2-1, with D possibly being TRBD1 (7 bases). The CDR3 length is 16 residues. Germline lookup yields CDR1 MDHEN and CDR2 SYDVKM. Trimming removed 5 bases from V and 7 bases from J, with 21 bases in between. The CDR3 here is CASSLLGGTAINEQFF. The CDR3 DNA reads TGTGCCAGCAGTCTATTAGGGGGGACAGCGATTAATGAGCAGTTCTTC.

This clonotype showed up just a few times. This chain links TRBV7-2 with TRBJ2-1; tentatively, D is TRBD2 (6 bases). With 8 bases removed from V and 4 bases from J, the gap between germline ends came to 12 bases. The germline gives CDR1 SGHTA, CDR2 FQGNSA. This CDR3 region has 13 residues. The CDR3 DNA reads TGTGCCAGCGCTGGGACTGCTTACAATGAGCAGTTCTTC. Translated: CASAGTAYNEQFF.

The table lists this clonotype with a few counts. The chain uses TRBV4-2 and TRBJ2-7, with 13 bases fitting TRBD2. The V segment lost 5 bases and the J segment 6 bases; nucleotides outside the gene matches: 4. Germline CDR1 LGHNA, CDR2 YNFKEQ. The CDR3 is 14 residues long. CDR3 nucleotide sequence: TGTGCCAGCAGCTTGACTAGCGGGAGGCCCGAGCAGTACTTC. It is translated as CASSLTSGRPEQYF.

This clonotype turned up a few times. The chain recombines TRBV29-1 with TRBJ2-6; D ambiguous. CDR1 and CDR2 (germline): SQVTM, ANQGSEA. Trimming removed 7 bases at V and 5 bases at J, with 9 bases between. This CDR3 has 12 amino acids. The CDR3 reads CSAIDRANVLTF. The CDR3 nucleotides read TGCAGCGCAATTGACAGGGCCAACGTCCTGACTTTC.

This clonotype appeared a few times. The chain combines TRBV12-3 or TRBV12-4 with TRBJ2-1; no firm D call. V was cut by 11 bases and J by 0 bases, with 11 bases left in between. This CDR3 spans 13 amino acids. The DNA for the CDR3 is TGTGCCGGCCGGGCACCCTCCTACAATGAGCAGTTCTTC. It translates to CAGRAPSYNEQFF.

J is TRBJ2-7 and V is TRBV20-1; TRBD2 is a possible D gene (5 bases). CDR3 size: 13 residues. V was trimmed by 2 bases and J by 0 bases, leaving 8 bases between them. Looked up from germline, CDR1 is DFQATT and CDR2 is SNEGSKA (reference sequence). This CDR3 is CSARSGHSYEQYF. CDR3 nucleotides: TGCAGTGCTAGAAGCGGCCACTCCTACGAGCAGTACTTC.